This TCR beta chain was captured in a study of blood T cell repertoires in COVID-19. On the study more broadly: The study drew acute and convalescent COVID-19 samples from the United States, Italy and Spain. From T cells, B-cell-depleted T cells, or PBMCs came the material, which was cDNA or gDNA.

The CDR3 is 15 residues long. CDR1 is SGHDT, CDR2 YYEEEE, per germline. V lost 1 base and J lost 4, with 15 bases in between. Source study methods: How many nucleated cells were present was estimated from reference gene primer amplification. Using immunoSEQ multiplex PCR, the repertoire was profiled, and TCRdb retains in-frame clones only, with some absent. Clonal size and the V and J genes are those of that table, whereas D and trimming came from the DNA. The profile shows tens of thousands of clones, more than 60% of them singletons. The chain links TRBV5-6 to TRBJ2-7; D perhaps matches TRBD1 (6 bases). The clonotype comes from a man at least 80 years old with active or convalescent COVID-19. Sequenced sample: peripheral blood. The CDR3 here is CASSLRQVGRYEQYF. CDR3 DNA: TGTGCCAGCAGCTTGCGACAGGTTGGGAGATACGAGCAGTACTTC.